The 31 T cell receptor beta chains given below trace back to one sample, sequenced in a study of early T cells in non-severe SARS-CoV-2 infection. TCRdb recomputed calls from the 5' RACE reads with MiXCR, one row per CDR3 protein. Among 60,000 to 75,000 distinct CDR3 sequences listed, around 12% were seen once. This sample comprised whole blood, obtained at baseline. Receptor source: an adult who was a healthcare worker with PCR-confirmed SARS-CoV-2 infection or an uninfected control (not recorded which).

This clonotype was counted between two and nine times. The rearrangement joins TRBV28 to TRBJ2-2, with D hard to call. Trimming removed 2 bases from V and 1 base from J, with 11 bases in between. This CDR3 comprises 16 residues. Germline CDR1 reads MDHEN; CDR2 reads SYDVKM. CDR3 residues: CASSLRSAWNTGELFF. In nucleotides, the CDR3 is TGTGCCAGCAGTTTAAGATCCGCCTGGAACACCGGGGAGCTGTTTTTT.

This clonotype was detected ten times or more. The rearrangement uses TRBV27 and TRBJ2-7; 14 positions match TRBD2. This CDR3 comprises 16 residues. V dropped 4 bases and J dropped 5; count of bases not matched to a gene: 7. The germline V gene has CDR1 MNHEY and CDR2 SMNVEV (reference sequence). This chain's CDR3 is CASSSGLAGGHHEQYF. In nucleotides, the CDR3 is TGTGCCAGCAGTTCCGGACTAGCGGGAGGCCACCACGAGCAGTACTTC.

This clonotype showed up just a few times. V usage is TRBV20-1 and J usage is TRBJ2-1, with 9 bases fitting TRBD2. Germline loops: CDR1 DFQATT, CDR2 SNEGSKA (reference sequence). The CDR3 contains 16 residues. V dropped 1 base and J dropped 6; count of bases not matched to a gene: 10. In nucleotides, the CDR3 is TGCAGTGCTAGAGTCGCTAGCGGGGCTCAGTTCAATGAGCAGTTCTTC. Encoded protein: CSARVASGAQFNEQFF.

The chain is built from TRBV3-2 and TRBJ2-5; TRBD1, the table's D call, lacks a check against the DNA. TRBV3-2 is termed a pseudogene. This CDR3 region has 16 residues. CDR3 protein: CASSPTGTGVFGTQYF. The CDR3 coding sequence is TGTGCCAGCAGCCCAACCGGGACAGGGGTGTTTGGGACCCAGTACTTC.

This clonotype was picked up a small number of times. The chain carries TRBV20-1 and TRBJ1-1; 10 bases fit TRBD1. The CDR3 contains 10 residues. Germline V lookup: CDR1 DFQATT, CDR2 SNEGSKA (reference sequence). After removal of 6 bases from V and 13 bases from J, the junction contained 5 bases not matched to a gene. CDR3 loop: CSARGQGDFF. In DNA form, the CDR3 reads TGCAGTGCCCGAGGACAGGGGGATTTCTTT.

CDR3 in DNA: TGTGCCAGCATATCGTGGGGACTTCAAGAGACCCAGTACTTC. Its translation is CASISWGLQETQYF. The chain carries TRBV6-2 or TRBV6-3 and TRBJ2-5; perhaps TRBD2 as D (6 bases). V gave up 7 bases and J gave up 2 bases, with 14 bases separating them. The CDR3 sequence is 14 residues long. Germline V lookup: CDR1 MNHEY, CDR2 SVGEGT.

The chain uses TRBV20-1 and TRBJ2-1; 10 nucleotides agree with TRBD2. CDR1 DFQATT and CDR2 SNEGSKA come from the germline V gene (reference sequence). The length of the CDR3 is 13 residues. V was pared by 2 bases and J by 15 bases, with 10 bases of the junction left unmatched. The DNA of the CDR3 is TGCAGTGCTAGATTCGGGCTAGCGGGAGATTGGTTCTTC. It yields the protein CSARFGLAGDWFF.

The V gene is TRBV7-9, the J gene TRBJ1-1, with 11 bases matching TRBD1. The CDR3 extends over 16 amino acids. The germline gives CDR1 SEHNR, CDR2 FQNEAQ (reference sequence). Losses at the gene ends were 2 bases for V and 7 bases for J; bases not matched to a gene: 9. The CDR3 spells CASSLPQGQGDFEAFF. The CDR3 DNA follows: TGTGCCAGCAGCTTACCCCAGGGACAGGGGGACTTTGAAGCTTTCTTT.

V usage is TRBV5-4 and J usage is TRBJ1-6; TRBD1 aligns across 7 bases. Trimming at V came to 4 bases and at J to 9 bases, leaving 7 bases not matched to a gene. This CDR3 region has 14 residues. Germline CDR1 SGHNT, CDR2 YYREEE (reference sequence). In DNA form, the CDR3 reads TGTGCCAGCAGCCACATGGAGGGGGCTTCACCCCTCCACTTT. Amino acids: CASSHMEGASPLHF.

This clonotype has more than one count but fewer than ten. The CDR3 DNA is TGTGCCAGCAGCCTCCGACAGGGGGGAGCTTTCTTT. Encoded protein: CASSLRQGGAFF. The J gene is TRBJ1-1, the V gene TRBV7-2; TRBD1 aligns across 9 bases. The CDR3 sequence is 12 residues long. Germline V lookup: CDR1 SGHTA, CDR2 FQGNSA. Unmatched junction bases numbered 5, after V lost 5 bases and J lost 10 bases.

There are many counts of this clonotype. The chain is built from TRBV21-1 and TRBJ1-2; the table's D call TRBD1 went unverified against the DNA. TRBV21-1 is a pseudogene segment. The length of the CDR3 is 16 residues. CDR3 DNA sequence: TGTGCCAGCAGCATCATCGGCAGGCCGGGAGAGGATGGCTACACCTTC. Protein sequence: CASSIIGRPGEDGYTF.

This clonotype was seen ten or more times. The chain is built from TRBV14 and TRBJ2-3, with D possibly called TRBD1 or TRBD2 (5 bases each). CDR3 size: 15 residues. Germline V CDR1 and CDR2: SGHDN, FVKESK. V gave up 0 bases and J gave up 7 bases, with 14 bases separating them. The CDR3 protein is CASSQEGTREYTQYF. In DNA form, the CDR3 reads TGTGCCAGCAGCCAAGAAGGGACCCGAGAATATACGCAGTATTTT.

The chain carries TRBV18 and TRBJ1-2, with TRBD1 as a possible D gene (6 bases). Trimming took 2 bases from V and 6 from J, leaving 19 bases between them. The CDR3 consists of 16 residues. CDR1 is KGHSH and CDR2 is LQKENI in the germline V gene. The CDR3 sequence is CASSPFPPGARDGYTF. The CDR3 DNA is TGTGCCAGCTCACCATTCCCCCCGGGGGCTAGGGATGGCTACACCTTC.

The chain is built from TRBV7-2 and TRBJ2-7; TRBD1 is a possible D gene (6 bases). The CDR3 extends over 18 amino acids. Germline loops: CDR1 SGHTA, CDR2 FQGNSA. The V end lost 1 base, the J end lost 0 bases, and 19 bases lay between the germline ends. The CDR3 coding sequence is TGTGCCAGCAGCTTAGACGGACAGCCCTCGGATTACTCCTACGAGCAGTACTTC. Its protein product is CASSLDGQPSDYSYEQYF.

This clonotype was counted a few times. V usage is TRBV19 and J usage is TRBJ1-4; possible D gene TRBD1, 5 bases. Germline CDR1 and CDR2: LNHDA and SQIVND (reference sequence). The length of the CDR3 is 14 residues. The germline V and J ends were trimmed by 9 bases and 4 bases, with 15 bases remaining between them. The CDR3 is CASSKQGINEKLFF. The CDR3 bases are TGTGCCAGCTCTAAGCAGGGCATTAATGAAAAACTGTTTTTT.

The chain carries TRBV5-1 and TRBJ1-1; 7 bases match TRBD1. The CDR3 totals 17 residues. The germline CDR1 and CDR2 sequences are SGHRS and YFSETQ. Trimming took 0 bases from V and 1 from J; bases not matched to a gene: 9. For the CDR3, the DNA is TGCGCCAGCAGCTTGGCCCCAACGACAGGGACGAACACTGAAGCTTTCTTT. This translates into CASSLAPTTGTNTEAFF.

This sequence joins TRBV24-1 and TRBJ1-4; TRBD1 agrees at 8 bases. CDR1 and CDR2 from the germline V gene are KGHDR and SFDVKD. Unmatched junction bases numbered 9, after V lost 5 bases and J lost 8 bases. The CDR3 length is 15 residues. CDR3 sequence (DNA): TGTGCCACCAGTGCCGCTGGACAGGGAGCCGAAAAACTGTTTTTT. Amino acids: CATSAAGQGAEKLFF.

This clonotype was detected ten times or more. This chain links TRBV6-4 with TRBJ1-5; D uncertain. Trimming left V 0 bases short and J 2 bases short, with 8 bases between. The CDR3 spans 15 residues. Germline V lookup: CDR1 MRHNA, CDR2 SNTAGT. The CDR3 nucleotides are TGTGCCAGCAGTGACTCGCCGGAGGGCAATCAGCCCCAGCATTTT. It is translated as CASSDSPEGNQPQHF.

This clonotype has a count of ten or more. The V gene is TRBV28, the J gene TRBJ1-2; tentatively, D is TRBD1 (6 bases). Germline values: CDR1 MDHEN, CDR2 SYDVKM. With 5 bases removed from V and 6 bases from J, the gap between germline ends came to 19 bases. The CDR3 contains 15 residues. The CDR3, as DNA: TGTGCCAGCAGTCCCCCGACAGGCCATACACATGGCTACACCTTC. It yields the protein CASSPPTGHTHGYTF.

V and J are TRBV18 and TRBJ1-2, with a tentative D call TRBD1 (5 bases). Germline assignment: CDR1 KGHSH and CDR2 LQKENI. The CDR3 has 13 amino acids. With 2 bases removed from V and 4 bases from J, the gap between germline ends came to 8 bases. In nucleotides, the CDR3 is TGTGCCAGCTCACCATGGGACCTCTATGGCTACACCTTC. It specifies CASSPWDLYGYTF.

This clonotype was picked up a small number of times. The chain has TRBV7-2 and TRBJ2-6; the D is unclear. CDR1 is SGHTA and CDR2 is FQGNSA in the germline V gene. CDR3 length: 16 amino acids. V lost 1 base to trimming and J lost 0 bases, with 7 bases between them. The CDR3 loop reads CASSLGPFSGANVLTF. CDR3 coding DNA: TGTGCCAGCAGCTTAGGTCCGTTCTCTGGGGCCAACGTCCTGACTTTC.

This clonotype was detected ten times or more. V and J are TRBV12-2 and TRBJ2-7; the D call TRBD2 from the table was never checked on the DNA. TRBV12-2 represents a pseudogene. CDR3 length equals 18 residues. The CDR3 DNA follows: TGTGCAAGTCGCTTAGCGGAGCTCGGGAGGAAGGGCTCCTACGAGCAGTACTTC. Amino acids: CASRLAELGRKGSYEQYF.

The rearrangement joins TRBV10-1 to TRBJ2-3; D gene unclear. Germline CDR1 and CDR2: WNHNN and SYGVQD (reference sequence). V was pared by 5 bases and J by 4 bases, with 10 bases between. The CDR3 sequence is 13 residues long. CDR3 residues: CASSPRLADTQYF. In nucleotides, the CDR3 is TGCGCCAGCAGTCCCCGATTAGCAGATACGCAGTATTTT.

The chain has TRBV6-5 and TRBJ2-1, with D possibly called TRBD1 or TRBD2 (5 bases each). The CDR3 runs 11 residues. The V end lost 2 bases, the J end lost 11 bases, and 7 bases lay between the germline ends. Germline V gene data show CDR1 as MNHEY and CDR2 as SVGAGI. CDR3 nucleotide sequence: TGTGCCAGCAGTTACGGGGGAAAGCAGTTCTTC. This encodes CASSYGGKQFF.

The chain recombines TRBV7-8 with TRBJ2-3, with D uncertain. CDR1 and CDR2 from the germline V gene are SGHVS and FQNEAQ. V was shortened by 0 bases and J by 0 bases, with 7 bases between the two germline ends. The CDR3 spans 15 residues. The CDR3 here is CASSLAPASTDTQYF. In DNA form, the CDR3 reads TGTGCCAGCAGCTTAGCCCCAGCCAGCACAGATACGCAGTATTTT.

The rearrangement uses TRBV15 and TRBJ2-7; 9 bases fit TRBD2. The junction had 14 bases not matched to a gene; V was cut back by 0 bases and J by 5 bases. The CDR3 totals 18 residues. The germline gives CDR1 LNHNV, CDR2 YYDKDF (reference sequence). CDR3 in amino acids: CATSRDRMSGRFRDEQYF. CDR3 in DNA: TGTGCCACCAGCAGAGATCGGATGAGCGGGAGGTTTCGGGACGAGCAGTACTTC.

V usage is TRBV6-5 and J usage is TRBJ2-2; TRBD2 agrees at 9 bases. This CDR3 has 17 amino acids. After removal of 6 bases from V and 5 bases from J, the junction contained 13 bases not matched to a gene. The germline V gene encodes CDR1 MNHEY and CDR2 SVGAGI. This CDR3 reads CASRNSGGLQGTGELFF. In DNA form, the CDR3 reads TGTGCCAGCAGGAATAGCGGGGGCCTCCAGGGGACCGGGGAGCTGTTTTTT.

This chain links TRBV30 with TRBJ1-2; D gene unclear. The germline V gene has CDR1 GTSNPN and CDR2 SVGIG (reference sequence). Trimming removed 1 base at V and 1 base at J, with 16 bases between. This CDR3 is 16 amino acids long. The CDR3 spells CAWSGEKGTFNYGYTF. In DNA form, the CDR3 reads TGTGCCTGGAGTGGGGAAAAGGGAACCTTTAACTATGGCTACACCTTC.

This clonotype occurred a few times. The genes are TRBV28 and TRBJ1-5, with 8 positions matching TRBD1. The length of the CDR3 is 15 residues. The junction had 3 bases not matched to a gene; V was cut back by 2 bases and J by 3 bases. Germline lookup yields CDR1 MDHEN and CDR2 SYDVKM. The CDR3 DNA reads as TGTGCCAGCAGTTTAGCCCAGGGGGCCAATCAGCCCCAGCATTTT. Amino acid sequence: CASSLAQGANQPQHF.

The chain has TRBV20-1 and TRBJ2-5; the D is unclear. CDR1 and CDR2 from the germline V gene are DFQATT and SNEGSKA (reference sequence). The length of the CDR3 is 14 residues. V was clipped by 0 bases and J by 0 bases, with 8 bases between them. CDR3 sequence reads: CSARDMGYQETQYF. The CDR3 DNA is TGCAGTGCTAGAGATATGGGTTACCAAGAGACCCAGTACTTC.

The rearrangement uses TRBV5-6 and TRBJ2-2, with unresolved D. The germline V and J ends were trimmed by 3 bases and 5 bases, with 2 bases remaining between them. This CDR3 region has 11 residues. Germline loops: CDR1 SGHDT, CDR2 YYEEEE. CDR3 sequence reads: CASSWTGELFF. CDR3 bases: TGTGCCAGCAGCTGGACCGGGGAGCTGTTTTTT.